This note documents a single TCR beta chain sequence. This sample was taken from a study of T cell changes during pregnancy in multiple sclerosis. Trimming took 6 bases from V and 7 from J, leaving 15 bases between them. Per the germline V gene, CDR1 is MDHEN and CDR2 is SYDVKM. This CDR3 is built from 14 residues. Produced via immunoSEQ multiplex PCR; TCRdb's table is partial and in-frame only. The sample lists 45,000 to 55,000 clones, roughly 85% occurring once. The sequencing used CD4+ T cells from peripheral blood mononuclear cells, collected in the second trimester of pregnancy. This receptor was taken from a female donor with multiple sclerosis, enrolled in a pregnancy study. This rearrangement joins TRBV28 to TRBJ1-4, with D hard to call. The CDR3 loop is CASSPAGYTEKLFF. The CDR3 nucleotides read TGTGCCAGCAGCCCGGCCGGGTACACTGAAAAACTGTTTTTT.